One and the same sample provided the 7 T cell receptor beta chains below, sequenced in a study of CD8 T cells in ankylosing spondylitis. Via MiXCR, TCRdb re-called the 5' RACE reads, giving one row per CDR3 protein. The sample lists fewer than 400,000 distinct CDR3 sequences; roughly 14% were seen once. Sequencing was carried out using blood, either unsorted or a sorted T cell fraction (not recorded which). These receptors came from a male donor with ankylosing spondylitis or in good health (not recorded which).

V gene TRBV4-1 combines with J gene TRBJ2-7; D gene uncertain. The CDR3 is 16 residues long. The V and J ends lost 0 bases and 3 bases respectively, with 15 bases between them. CDR1 and CDR2 (germline): MGHRA, YSYEKL. This CDR3 is CASSQDLFIRSYEQYF. In DNA form, the CDR3 reads TGCGCCAGCAGCCAAGATCTTTTCATCCGGAGCTACGAGCAGTACTTC.

Details on this clonotype: At one boundary the junction diverges from the germline segment, which might be a read error. The chain couples TRBV20-1 to TRBJ2-3; D is unresolved. The CDR3 contains 14 residues. Per germline, CDR1 DFQATT and CDR2 SNEGSKA (reference sequence). The CDR3 spells CRARWDRGTDTQYF. CDR3 DNA sequence: TGCAGAGCTAGGTGGGATCGGGGCACAGATACGCAGTATTTT.

V and J are TRBV5-1 and TRBJ2-3, with D perhaps given as TRBD1 or TRBD2 (5 bases each). The CDR3 has 14 residues. Germline V lookup: CDR1 SGHRS, CDR2 YFSETQ. V was trimmed by 4 bases and J by 2 bases, leaving 11 bases between them. DNA for the CDR3: TGCGCCAGCAGCCCCGGGGACCTCACAGATACGCAGTATTTT. It yields the protein CASSPGDLTDTQYF.

This clonotype has more than one count but fewer than ten. The chain is built from TRBV5-1 and TRBJ2-3, with D maybe TRBD1 (6 bases). There are 18 residues in the CDR3. Germline assignment: CDR1 SGHRS and CDR2 YFSETQ. The germline V and J ends were trimmed by 0 bases and 4 bases, with 21 bases remaining between them. CDR3 in DNA: TGCGCCAGCAGCTTGGCCGGACAGACTCCACTCACGGCAGATACGCAGTATTTT. This translates into CASSLAGQTPLTADTQYF.

CDR3: CASSLRDRDLNIQYF. As DNA, the CDR3 is TGTGCCAGCAGTCTCAGGGACAGGGATCTAAACATTCAGTACTTC. The J gene is TRBJ2-4, the V gene TRBV6-2 or TRBV6-3, with 9 bases that match TRBD1. The CDR3 runs 15 residues. The germline gives CDR1 MNHEY, CDR2 SVGEGT. Unmatched junction bases numbered 8, after V lost 5 bases and J lost 6 bases.

This clonotype was seen a handful of times. This chain joins TRBV30 and TRBJ2-3; D not resolved. CDR1 and CDR2 from the germline V gene are GTSNPN and SVGIG (reference sequence). Between the trimmed V and J ends, which lost 5 bases and 0 bases, there was a span of 9 bases. The CDR3 contains 13 residues. CDR3: CAWVRSSTDTQYF. CDR3 DNA sequence: TGTGCCTGGGTGAGGTCTAGCACAGATACGCAGTATTTT.

The chain combines TRBV4-1 with TRBJ2-1; D not certain. The CDR3 runs 13 residues. Deletions cut 1 base from V and 10 bases from J, with 11 bases between. Germline loops: CDR1 MGHRA, CDR2 YSYEKL. The CDR3 region has the DNA TGCGCCAGCAGCCAAGGGGCTAGTTTAGAGCAGTTCTTC. Encoded protein: CASSQGASLEQFF.